This T cell receptor (beta chain) is drawn from a study of T cells in women clearing cervical HPV infection. Turning to the study itself: With HLA typing for only a few women, HLA confounding remains possible. Study-wide results and caveats: Timing of associations relative to infection is unclear; T-cell subsets were not isolated.

Remarks on this clone: The antigen remains undetermined. The read comes to an end 3 residues before the CDR3 does, leaving the germline J gene to fill in the end.

CDR3 length equals 15 residues. In germline, CDR1 is GTSNPN, CDR2 SVGIG (reference sequence). Deletions cut 2 bases from V and 1 base from J, with 13 bases between. Prevalent HPV16 infections were excluded; only incident single HPV16 infections included. The repertoire was sequenced with immunoSEQ multiplex PCR; TCRdb's copy has only in-frame clones and lacks some. Here the sample table reports over 25,000 clones. Input material: blood buffy coat. This clonotype was obtained from a woman between 18 and 70 years old with a cervical HPV16 infection that either progressed to CIN3+ or cleared (not recorded which). The rearrangement uses TRBV30 and TRBJ2-3; tentative D call: TRBD2 (5 bases). CDR3 residues: CAWSFSADGTDTQYF. The DNA read from the CDR3 is TGTGCCTGGAGTTTCTCAGCGGACGGCACAGATACG.